Below, 9 T cell receptor beta chains from the same sample are listed, as sequenced in a study of blood T cell repertoires in COVID-19. Only in-frame clones appear in the TCRdb table, and some are missing; sequencing was by immunoSEQ multiplex PCR. The sample comprises about 250,000 clones, approximately 90% of which are singletons, and about 1.7% rests with the top ten. Sequencing input: PBMCs or T cells enriched from blood (not recorded which). The receptors originated from a man aged 40-50 years who had recovered from COVID-19.

The chain is built from TRBV5-6 and TRBJ2-7; D remains unclear. Trimming removed 0 bases from V and 6 bases from J, with 13 bases in between. The CDR3 is 14 amino acids. Germline CDR1 is SGHDT and CDR2 is YYEEEE. The CDR3 DNA is TGTGCCAGCAGCTTGGGACTTTCATCTTTCGAGCAGTACTTC. Its translation is CASSLGLSSFEQYF.

This chain uses TRBV19 with TRBJ2-7; D is perhaps TRBD1 (5 bases). The CDR3 length is 13 residues. V was cut by 5 bases and J by 5 bases, with 13 bases left in between. Looked up from germline, CDR1 is LNHDA and CDR2 is SQIVND (reference sequence). CDR3 protein: CASSFDSVHEQYF. CDR3 nucleotides: TGTGCCAGTAGTTTTGACAGTGTCCACGAGCAGTACTTC.

As to this clone: At one end the junction does not follow the germline gene, possibly because of a read error. V gene TRBV4-1 combines with J gene TRBJ1-2, with a tentative D call TRBD1 (5 bases). Germline V gives CDR1 MGHRA, CDR2 YSYEKL. This CDR3 spans 14 amino acids. The chain's CDR3 is CASSHTVRVYSYTF. For the CDR3, the DNA is TGCGCCAGCAGCCACACTGTCAGGGTCTATAGCTACACCTTC.

CDR3 coding DNA: TGTGCCAGCAGTTTTAGCGGGGAATACAATGAGCAGTTCTTC. Translation: CASSFSGEYNEQFF. The J gene is TRBJ2-1, the V gene TRBV27; 8 nucleotides line up with TRBD2. V trimming: 3 bases; J trimming: 4 bases; junction bases outside the gene matches: 2. Looked up from germline, CDR1 is MNHEY and CDR2 is SMNVEV (reference sequence). The CDR3 length is 14 residues.

The rearrangement uses TRBV19 and TRBJ1-5; weak D call: TRBD1 (6 bases). The CDR3 is made up of 15 amino acids. With 4 bases removed from V and 7 bases from J, the gap between germline ends came to 17 bases. CDR1 and CDR2 from the germline V gene are LNHDA and SQIVND (reference sequence). CDR3 sequence: CASSRGLGGPQPQHF. The CDR3 DNA reads as TGTGCCAGTAGTAGGGGCTTGGGGGGGCCCCAGCCCCAGCATTTT.

CDR3 sequence reads: CASSQDSSGKDGYTF. In DNA, the CDR3 is TGTGCCAGCAGCCAAGATTCTTCAGGGAAGGACGGCTACACCTTC. The chain joins TRBV3-1 (or the pseudogene TRBV3-2) to TRBJ1-2; the D gene is possibly TRBD1 (5 bases). V was shortened by 0 bases and J by 8 bases, with 16 bases between the two germline ends. Germline V gives CDR1 LGHDT, CDR2 YNNKEL (reference sequence). This CDR3 region has 15 residues.

The J gene is TRBJ2-1, the V gene TRBV6-5; TRBD1 is a possible D gene (5 bases). The CDR3 length is 11 residues. The germline gives CDR1 MNHEY, CDR2 SVGAGI. Trimming left V 5 bases short and J 7 bases short, with 6 bases between. The CDR3 nucleotides are TGTGCCAGCAGTAGGGGTAATGAGCAGTTCTTC. Its translation: CASSRGNEQFF.

V is TRBV7-2 and J is TRBJ1-2; 7 positions agree with TRBD1. Looked up from germline, CDR1 is SGHTA and CDR2 is FQGNSA. The V and J ends lost 1 base and 3 bases, in that order; junction bases with no gene match: 2. The CDR3 has 14 residues. CDR3 DNA sequence: TGTGCCAGCAGCTTAGGAGGGGGCGACTATGGCTACACCTTC. As protein: CASSLGGGDYGYTF.

The chain couples TRBV19 to TRBJ1-5; 11 bases align to TRBD1. The CDR3 contains 13 residues. Germline CDR1 and CDR2: LNHDA and SQIVND (reference sequence). Unmatched junction bases numbered 5, after V lost 10 bases and J lost 6 bases. In nucleotides, the CDR3 is TGTGCCATAGGACAGGGGGCGGGTCAGCCCCAGCATTTT. Amino acid sequence: CAIGQGAGQPQHF. Filled out from reference TRBV19 and TRBJ1-5, the complete variable domain reads DGGITQSPKYLFRKEGQNVTLSCEQNLNHDAMYWYRQDPGQGLRLIYYSQIVNDFQKGDIAEGYSVSREKKESFPLTVTSAQKNPTAFYLCAIGQGAGQPQHFGDGTRLSIL.